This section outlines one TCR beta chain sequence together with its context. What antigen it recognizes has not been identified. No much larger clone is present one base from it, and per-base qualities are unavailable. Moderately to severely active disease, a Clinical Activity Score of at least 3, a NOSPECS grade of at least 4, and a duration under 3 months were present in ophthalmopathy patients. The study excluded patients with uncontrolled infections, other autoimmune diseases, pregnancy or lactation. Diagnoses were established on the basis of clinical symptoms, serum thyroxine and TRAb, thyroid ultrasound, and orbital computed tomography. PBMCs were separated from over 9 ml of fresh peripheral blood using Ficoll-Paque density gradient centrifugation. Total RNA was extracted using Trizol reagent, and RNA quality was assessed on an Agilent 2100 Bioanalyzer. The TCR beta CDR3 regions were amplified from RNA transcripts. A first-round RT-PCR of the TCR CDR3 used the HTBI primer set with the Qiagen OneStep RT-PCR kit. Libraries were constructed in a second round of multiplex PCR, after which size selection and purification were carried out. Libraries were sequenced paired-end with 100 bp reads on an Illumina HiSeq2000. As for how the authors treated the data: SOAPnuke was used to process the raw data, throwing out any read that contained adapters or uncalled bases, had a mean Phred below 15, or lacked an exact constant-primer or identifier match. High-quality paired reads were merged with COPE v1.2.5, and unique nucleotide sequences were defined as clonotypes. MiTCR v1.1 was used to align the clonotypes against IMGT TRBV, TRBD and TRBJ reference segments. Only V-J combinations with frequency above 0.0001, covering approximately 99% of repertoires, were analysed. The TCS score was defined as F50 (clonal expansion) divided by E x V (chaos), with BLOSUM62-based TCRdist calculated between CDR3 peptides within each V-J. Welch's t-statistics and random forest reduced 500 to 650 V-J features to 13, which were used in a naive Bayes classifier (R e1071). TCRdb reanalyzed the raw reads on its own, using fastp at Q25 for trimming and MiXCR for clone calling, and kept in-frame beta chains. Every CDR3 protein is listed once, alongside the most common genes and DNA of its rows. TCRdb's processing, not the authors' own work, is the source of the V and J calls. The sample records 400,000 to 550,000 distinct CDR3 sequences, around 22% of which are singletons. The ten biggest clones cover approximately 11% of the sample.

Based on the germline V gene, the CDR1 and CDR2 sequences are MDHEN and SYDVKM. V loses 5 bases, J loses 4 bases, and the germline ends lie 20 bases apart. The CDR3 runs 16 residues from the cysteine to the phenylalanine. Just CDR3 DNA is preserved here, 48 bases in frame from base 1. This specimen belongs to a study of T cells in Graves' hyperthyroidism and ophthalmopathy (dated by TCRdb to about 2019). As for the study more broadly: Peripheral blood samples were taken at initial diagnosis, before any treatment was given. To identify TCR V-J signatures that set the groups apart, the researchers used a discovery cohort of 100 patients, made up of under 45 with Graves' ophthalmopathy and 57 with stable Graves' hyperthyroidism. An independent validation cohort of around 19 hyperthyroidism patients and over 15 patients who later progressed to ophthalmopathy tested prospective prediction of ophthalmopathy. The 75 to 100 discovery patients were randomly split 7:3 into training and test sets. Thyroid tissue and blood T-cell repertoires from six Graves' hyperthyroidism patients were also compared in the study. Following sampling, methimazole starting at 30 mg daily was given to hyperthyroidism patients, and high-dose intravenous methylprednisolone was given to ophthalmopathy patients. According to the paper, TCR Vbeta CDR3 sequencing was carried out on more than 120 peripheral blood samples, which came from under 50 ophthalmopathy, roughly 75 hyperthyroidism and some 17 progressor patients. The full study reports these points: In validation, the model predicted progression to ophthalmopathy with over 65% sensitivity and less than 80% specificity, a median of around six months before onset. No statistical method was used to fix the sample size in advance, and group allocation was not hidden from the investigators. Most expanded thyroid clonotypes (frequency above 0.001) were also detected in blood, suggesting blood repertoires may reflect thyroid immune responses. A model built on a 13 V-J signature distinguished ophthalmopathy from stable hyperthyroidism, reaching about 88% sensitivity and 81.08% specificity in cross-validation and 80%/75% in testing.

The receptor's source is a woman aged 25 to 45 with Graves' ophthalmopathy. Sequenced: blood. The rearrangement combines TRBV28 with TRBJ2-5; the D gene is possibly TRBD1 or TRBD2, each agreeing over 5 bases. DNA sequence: TGTGCCAGCAGTCAACCCCGGGGACGGGGTGGAGAGACCCAGTACTTC. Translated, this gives CASSQPRGRGGETQYF.